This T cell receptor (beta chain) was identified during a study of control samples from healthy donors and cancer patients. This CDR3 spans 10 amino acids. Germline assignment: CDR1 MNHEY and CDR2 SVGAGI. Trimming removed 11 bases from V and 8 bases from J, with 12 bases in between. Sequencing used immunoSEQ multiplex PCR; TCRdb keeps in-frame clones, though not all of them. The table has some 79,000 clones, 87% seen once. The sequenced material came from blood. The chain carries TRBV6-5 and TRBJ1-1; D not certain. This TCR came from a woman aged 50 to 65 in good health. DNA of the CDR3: TGTGCCCCCCGGGTGATCGAAGCTTTCTTT. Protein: CAPRVIEAFF.